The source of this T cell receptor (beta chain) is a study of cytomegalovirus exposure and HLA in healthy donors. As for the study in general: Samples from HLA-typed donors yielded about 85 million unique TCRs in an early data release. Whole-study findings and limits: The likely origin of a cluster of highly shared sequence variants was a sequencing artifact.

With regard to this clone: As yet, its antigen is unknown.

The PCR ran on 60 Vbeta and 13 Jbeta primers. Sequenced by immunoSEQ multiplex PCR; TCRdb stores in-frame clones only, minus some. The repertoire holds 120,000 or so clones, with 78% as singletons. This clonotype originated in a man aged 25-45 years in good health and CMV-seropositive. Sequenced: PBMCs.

This CDR3 reads CASTHRQTNEKLFF. The CDR3 DNA reads as TGTGCCAGCACCCACAGACAAACTAATGAAAAACTGTTTTTT. This rearrangement joins TRBV28 to TRBJ1-4; the D is unclear. CDR3 length: 14 residues. From germline, CDR1 is MDHEN and CDR2 SYDVKM. Trimming removed 7 bases from V and 1 base from J, with 10 bases in between.